One and the same sample provided the 5 T cell receptor beta chains below, sequenced in a study of cytomegalovirus exposure and HLA in healthy donors. A multiplex PCR was run with 60 Vbeta primers and 13 Jbeta primers. This table comes from immunoSEQ multiplex PCR, and its TCRdb copy is limited to in-frame clones, with some not included. This table has under 200,000 clones, approximately 78% appearing once. Sequencing was performed on PBMCs. Receptors originate from a young woman in good health and CMV-seronegative.

The rearrangement uses TRBV5-4 and TRBJ1-4; D is unresolved. This CDR3 is 15 amino acids long. CDR1 is SGHNT, CDR2 YYREEE, per germline (reference sequence). The V end lost 0 bases, the J end lost 7 bases, and 13 bases lay between the germline ends. The DNA for the CDR3 is TGTGCCAGCAGCTTGGACGGTAGGAGCGGTGAAAAACTGTTTTTT. Translation gives CASSLDGRSGEKLFF.

CDR3 sequence: CAISDQSLAGALDEQFF. CDR3 nucleotide sequence: TGTGCCATCAGTGACCAATCTTTAGCGGGAGCGTTAGATGAGCAGTTCTTC. V gene TRBV10-3 combines with J gene TRBJ2-1; 9 bases fit TRBD2. CDR1 is ENHRY, CDR2 SYGVKD, per germline. The CDR3 contains 17 residues. V dropped 3 bases and J dropped 8; count of bases not matched to a gene: 14.

The chain has TRBV5-8 and TRBJ1-5, with unresolved D. Germline V gene sequence: CDR1 SGHTS, CDR2 YDEGEE. Trimming left V 2 bases short and J 2 bases short, with 5 bases between. The CDR3 has 13 residues. This chain's CDR3 is CASSLRGNQPQHF. The CDR3 region has the DNA TGTGCCAGCAGCTTAAGAGGCAATCAGCCCCAGCATTTT.

The chain combines TRBV4-1 with TRBJ2-1, with TRBD2 matching over 8 bases. With V trimmed by 5 bases and J by 2 bases, 5 bases remained unmatched. The CDR3 is made up of 15 amino acids. Germline V gene lookup returns CDR1 MGHRA and CDR2 YSYEKL. DNA of the CDR3: TGCGCCAGCAGCACTCAGCGGGAGCCCTACAATGAGCAGTTCTTC. Encoded protein: CASSTQREPYNEQFF.

V and J are TRBV18 and TRBJ1-1; 10 nucleotides align to TRBD1. J gave up 0 bases and V 2 bases, and 6 bases lay outside the gene matches. Germline V lookup: CDR1 KGHSH, CDR2 LQKENI. The CDR3 has 17 amino acids. For the CDR3, the DNA is TGTGCCAGCTCACCAATCCCGGGACAGGGGCTGAACACTGAAGCTTTCTTT. Its translation: CASSPIPGQGLNTEAFF.